This T cell receptor beta chain was captured in a study of blood T cell repertoires in COVID-19 (dated by TCRdb to 2018 to 2020). Study-level background: Samples from collaborators originated in the United States, Italy and Spain and spanned both the acute and convalescent phases of COVID-19. Where HLA class I and class II types were available, the types were taken from metadata supplied by the sample provider, not from assay-based typing. Deeply sampled blood TCRbeta repertoires from subjects exposed to, actively infected with, or recovered from COVID-19 were included in the dataset. The material from the prospective study consisted of cDNA or gDNA derived from T cells, B-cell-depleted T cells, or PBMCs. The repertoires were released in a freely available public database intended as a resource for research on the immune response to SARS-CoV-2. Nearly every sample came with metadata listing a de-identified subject ID, COVID-19 status, age in years and sex. The samples were drawn from the first 160 participants of the ongoing ImmuneRACE study and from 1,254 subjects provided by 6 global collaborators. What the authors observed across the whole study: How much clinical and demographic metadata was included differed by source and by participant, and the metadata was provided uncurated.

In the prospective study, participants were about 18 to 90 years old, resided in about two dozen geographic areas of the United States, and were enrolled through a virtual design. In the prospective study, cohorts were assigned on the basis of participant-reported clinical history obtained from a screening survey and a study questionnaire. Exposed participants were defined as having been in contact with someone with a PCR-confirmed or clinician-diagnosed COVID-19 case within 2 weeks of study entry. Each participant in the prospective study had whole blood, serum and a nasopharyngeal or oropharyngeal swab collected by mobile phlebotomists. Prospective study participants could optionally give additional blood draws and questionnaires over an approximately two-month period. Blood samples from the prospective study were shipped frozen or at room temperature prior to DNA extraction. TCRbeta CDR3 regions were amplified from genomic DNA using the immunoSEQ Assay, a bias-controlled multiplex PCR. On the study's bioinformatics: Within the assay, amplification of reference gene primers was used to estimate how many nucleated cells each sample contained. Sequence reads were collapsed and filtered to measure the absolute abundance of every unique TCRbeta CDR3 rearrangement. For each sample, productive Simpson clonality was calculated as the square root of Simpson's diversity index across productive rearrangements. TCRdb obtained this table from immuneACCESS and retained in-frame rearrangements with V and J assigned. These tables miss some clones; where compared with another copy, unresolved V genes account for less than half of the shortfall, and the remainder is unexplained. The V and J calls and clone size were taken over from that table, and D and trimming were inferred from the DNA. The sample yields approximately 220,000 clones; about 90% were counted once. Together, the top ten hold about 16% of the sample.

In the case of this clone: Its specific antigen is unknown. No much larger clone exists at a distance of one base, and base qualities are not known.

This TCR was sampled from a young man who had been exposed to COVID-19. The sequenced sample was PBMCs or T cells enriched from blood (not recorded which).

The bases are TGTGCCAGCAGCCCATTTCCGGAGAATTCACCCCTCCACTTT. Translation gives CASSPFPENSPLHF. The chain is assembled from TRBV7-9 and TRBJ1-6, with the identity of the D gene unclear. V was cut back by 5 bases and J by 7 bases, leaving a gap of 12 bases between them. CDR1 and CDR2 were assigned from the germline V gene (reference sequence) as SEHNR and FQNEAQ. From cysteine to phenylalanine, the CDR3 is 14 amino acids long. Only the CDR3 region is kept as DNA, spanning 42 bases read in frame from base 1.